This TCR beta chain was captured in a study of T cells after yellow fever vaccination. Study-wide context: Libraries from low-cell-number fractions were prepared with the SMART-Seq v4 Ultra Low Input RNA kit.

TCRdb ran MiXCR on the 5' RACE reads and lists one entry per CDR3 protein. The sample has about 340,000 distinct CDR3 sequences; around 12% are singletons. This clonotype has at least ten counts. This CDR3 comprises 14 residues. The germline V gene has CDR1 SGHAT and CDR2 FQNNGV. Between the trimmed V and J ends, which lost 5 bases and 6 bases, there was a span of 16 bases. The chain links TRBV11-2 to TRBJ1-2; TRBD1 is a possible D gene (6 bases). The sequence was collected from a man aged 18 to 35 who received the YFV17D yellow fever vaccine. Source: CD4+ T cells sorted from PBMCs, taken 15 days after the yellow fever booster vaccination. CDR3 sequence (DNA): TGTGCCAGCAGCCACGACGATACAGGGCATGGCTACACCTTC. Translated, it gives CASSHDDTGHGYTF.